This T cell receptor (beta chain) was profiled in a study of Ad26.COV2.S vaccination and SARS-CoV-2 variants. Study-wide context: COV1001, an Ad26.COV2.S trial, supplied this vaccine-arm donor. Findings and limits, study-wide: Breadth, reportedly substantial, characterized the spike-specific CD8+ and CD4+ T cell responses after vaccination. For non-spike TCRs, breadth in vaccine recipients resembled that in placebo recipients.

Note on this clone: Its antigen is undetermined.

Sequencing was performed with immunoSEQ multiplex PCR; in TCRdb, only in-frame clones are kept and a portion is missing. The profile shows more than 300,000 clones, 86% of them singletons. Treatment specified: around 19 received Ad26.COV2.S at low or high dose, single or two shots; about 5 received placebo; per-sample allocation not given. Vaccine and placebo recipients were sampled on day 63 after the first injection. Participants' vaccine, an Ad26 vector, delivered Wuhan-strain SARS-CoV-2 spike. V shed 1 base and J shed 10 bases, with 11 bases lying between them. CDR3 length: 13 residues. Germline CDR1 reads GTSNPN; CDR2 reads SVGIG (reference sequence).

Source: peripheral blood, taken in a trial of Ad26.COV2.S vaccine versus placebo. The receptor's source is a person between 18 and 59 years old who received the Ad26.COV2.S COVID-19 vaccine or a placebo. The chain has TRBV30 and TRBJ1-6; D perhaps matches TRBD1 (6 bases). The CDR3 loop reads CAWSGQDPSPLHF. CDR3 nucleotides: TGTGCCTGGAGTGGACAGGACCCCTCACCCCTCCACTTT.